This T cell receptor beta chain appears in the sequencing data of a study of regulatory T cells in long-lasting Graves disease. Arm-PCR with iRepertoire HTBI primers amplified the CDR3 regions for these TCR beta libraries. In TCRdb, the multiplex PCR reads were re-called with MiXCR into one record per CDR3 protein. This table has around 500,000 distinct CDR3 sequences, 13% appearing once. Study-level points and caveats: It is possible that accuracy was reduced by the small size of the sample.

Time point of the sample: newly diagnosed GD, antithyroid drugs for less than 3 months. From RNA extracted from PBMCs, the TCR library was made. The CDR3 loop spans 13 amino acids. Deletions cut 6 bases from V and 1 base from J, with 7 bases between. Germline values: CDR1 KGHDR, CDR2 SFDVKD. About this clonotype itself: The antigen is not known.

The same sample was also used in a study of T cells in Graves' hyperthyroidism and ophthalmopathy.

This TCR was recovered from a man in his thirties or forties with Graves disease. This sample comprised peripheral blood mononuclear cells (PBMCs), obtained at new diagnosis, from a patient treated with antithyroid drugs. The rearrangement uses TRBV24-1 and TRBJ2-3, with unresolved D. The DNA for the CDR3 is TGTGCCACCAGTCCACGAGGCACAGATACGCAGTATTTT. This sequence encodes CATSPRGTDTQYF.